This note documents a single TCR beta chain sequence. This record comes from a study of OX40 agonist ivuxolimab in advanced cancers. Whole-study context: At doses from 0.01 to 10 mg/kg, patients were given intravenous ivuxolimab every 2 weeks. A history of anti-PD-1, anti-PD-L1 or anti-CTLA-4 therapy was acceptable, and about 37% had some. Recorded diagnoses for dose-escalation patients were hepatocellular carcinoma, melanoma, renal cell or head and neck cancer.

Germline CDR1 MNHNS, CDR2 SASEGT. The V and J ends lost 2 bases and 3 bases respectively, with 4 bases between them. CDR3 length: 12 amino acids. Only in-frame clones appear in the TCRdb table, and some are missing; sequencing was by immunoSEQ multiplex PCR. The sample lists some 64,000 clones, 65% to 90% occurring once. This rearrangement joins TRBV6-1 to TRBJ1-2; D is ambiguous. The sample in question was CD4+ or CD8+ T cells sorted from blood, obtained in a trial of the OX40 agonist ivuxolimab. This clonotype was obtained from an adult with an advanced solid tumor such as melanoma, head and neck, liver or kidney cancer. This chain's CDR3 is CASSERDYGYTF. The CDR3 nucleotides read TGTGCCAGCAGTGAACGGGACTATGGCTACACCTTC.